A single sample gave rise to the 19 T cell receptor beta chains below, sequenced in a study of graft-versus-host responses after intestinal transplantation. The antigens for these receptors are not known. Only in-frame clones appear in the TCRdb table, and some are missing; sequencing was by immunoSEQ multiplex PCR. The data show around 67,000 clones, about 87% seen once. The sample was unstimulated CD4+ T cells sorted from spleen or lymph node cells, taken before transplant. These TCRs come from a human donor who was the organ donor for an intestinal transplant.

For the CDR3, the DNA is TGTGCCAGCAGTGAACTTGAAAGCGGGGCCACAGATACGCAGTATTTT. Amino acids: CASSELESGATDTQYF. The chain employs TRBV6-1 and TRBJ2-3; 7 bases match TRBD2. This CDR3 has 16 residues. The V gene's germline CDR1 is MNHNS and CDR2 SASEGT. J lost 2 bases, V lost 2 bases, and 7 bases had no gene match.

This CDR3 reads CASNYGGYSNQPQHF. In nucleotides, the CDR3 is TGTGCCAGTAATTATGGGGGGTATAGCAATCAGCCCCAGCATTTT. The chain joins TRBV19 to TRBJ1-5; maybe TRBD1 (5 bases). Germline loops: CDR1 LNHDA, CDR2 SQIVND (reference sequence). V was shortened by 7 bases and J by 0 bases, with 13 bases between the two germline ends. The CDR3 consists of 15 residues.

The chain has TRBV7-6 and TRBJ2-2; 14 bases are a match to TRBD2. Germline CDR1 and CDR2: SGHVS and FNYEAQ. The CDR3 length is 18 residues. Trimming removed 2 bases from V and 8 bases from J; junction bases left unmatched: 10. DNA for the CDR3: TGTGCCAGCAGCTTATCAGGGACTAGCGGGGGTACTTCGGGGGAGCTGTTTTTT. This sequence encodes CASSLSGTSGGTSGELFF.

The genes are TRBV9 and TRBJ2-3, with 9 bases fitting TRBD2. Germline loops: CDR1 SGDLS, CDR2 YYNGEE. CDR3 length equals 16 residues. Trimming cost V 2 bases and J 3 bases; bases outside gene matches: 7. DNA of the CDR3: TGTGCCAGCAGCGTGGGACTAGCTCAGAGTACAGATACGCAGTATTTT. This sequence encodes CASSVGLAQSTDTQYF.

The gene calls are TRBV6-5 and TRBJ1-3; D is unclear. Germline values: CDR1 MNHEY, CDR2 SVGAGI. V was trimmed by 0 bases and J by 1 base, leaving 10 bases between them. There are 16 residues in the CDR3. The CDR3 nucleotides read TGTGCCAGCAGTTACTCGATCCCCAGTTCTGGAAACACCATATATTTT. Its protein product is CASSYSIPSSGNTIYF.

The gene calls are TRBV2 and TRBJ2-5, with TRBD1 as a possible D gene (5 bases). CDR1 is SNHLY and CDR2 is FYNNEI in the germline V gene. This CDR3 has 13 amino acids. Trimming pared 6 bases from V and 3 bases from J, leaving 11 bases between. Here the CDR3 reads CASSADREETQYF. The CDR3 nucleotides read TGTGCCAGCAGCGCCGACAGAGAAGAGACCCAGTACTTC.

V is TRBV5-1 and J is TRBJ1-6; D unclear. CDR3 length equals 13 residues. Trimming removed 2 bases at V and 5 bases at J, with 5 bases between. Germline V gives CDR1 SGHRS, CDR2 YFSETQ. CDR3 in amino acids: CASSLTDNSPLHF. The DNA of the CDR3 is TGCGCCAGCAGCTTAACAGATAATTCACCCCTCCACTTT. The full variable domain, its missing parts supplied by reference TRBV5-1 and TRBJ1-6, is KAGVTQTPRYLIKTRGQQVTLSCSPISGHRSVSWYQQTPGQGLQFLFEYFSETQRNKGNFPGRFSGRQFSNSRSEMNVSTLELGDSALYLCASSLTDNSPLHFGNGTRLTVT.

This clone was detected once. CDR3 region: CASKPGQGLWGYEQYV. CDR3 nucleotides: TGCGCCAGCAAACCGGGACAGGGACTCTGGGGCTACGAGCAGTACGTC. This sequence joins TRBV23-1 and TRBJ2-7; TRBD1 matches 9 bases. TRBV23-1 is given ORF status, its function remaining uncertain. The CDR3 is 16 amino acids. V shed 7 bases, J shed 3 bases, and the junction held 13 bases outside the gene matches.

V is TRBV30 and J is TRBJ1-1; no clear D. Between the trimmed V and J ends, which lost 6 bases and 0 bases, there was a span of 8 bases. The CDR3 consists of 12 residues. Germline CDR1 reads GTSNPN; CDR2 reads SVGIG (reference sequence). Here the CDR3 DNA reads TGTGCCTGTGACAAACTGAACACTGAAGCTTTCTTT. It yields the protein CACDKLNTEAFF.

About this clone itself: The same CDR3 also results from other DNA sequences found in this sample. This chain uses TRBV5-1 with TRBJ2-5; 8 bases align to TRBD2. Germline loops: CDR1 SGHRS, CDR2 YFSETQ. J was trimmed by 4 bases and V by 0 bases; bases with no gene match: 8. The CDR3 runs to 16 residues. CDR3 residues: CASSLEVGGGRETQYF. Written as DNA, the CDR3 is TGCGCCAGCAGCTTGGAGGTCGGGGGGGGCCGAGAGACCCAGTACTTC.

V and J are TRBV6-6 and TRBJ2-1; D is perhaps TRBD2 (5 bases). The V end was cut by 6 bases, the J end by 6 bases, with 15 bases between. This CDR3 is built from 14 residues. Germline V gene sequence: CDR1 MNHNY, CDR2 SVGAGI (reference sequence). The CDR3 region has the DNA TGTGCCAGCAGGCCTCAACTAGAGCGCAATGAGCAGTTCTTC. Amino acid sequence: CASRPQLERNEQFF.

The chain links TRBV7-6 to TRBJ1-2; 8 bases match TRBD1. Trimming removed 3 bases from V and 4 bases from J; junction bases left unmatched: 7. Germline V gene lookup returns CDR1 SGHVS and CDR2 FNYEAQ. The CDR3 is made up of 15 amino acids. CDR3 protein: CASSFLQGESYGYTF. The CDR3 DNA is TGTGCCAGCAGCTTTCTACAGGGGGAGAGCTATGGCTACACCTTC. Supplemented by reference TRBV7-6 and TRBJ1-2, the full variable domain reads GAGVSQSPRYKVTKRGQDVALRCDPISGHVSLYWYRQALGQGPEFLTYFNYEAQQDKSGLPNDRFSAERPEGSISTLTIQRTEQRDSAMYRCASSFLQGESYGYTFGSGTRLTVV.

CDR3 sequence: CASSYTRTGADTQYF. Here the CDR3 DNA reads TGTGCCAGCAGTTACACCCGGACAGGGGCAGATACGCAGTATTTT. V usage is TRBV6-5 and J usage is TRBJ2-3; 9 bases agree with TRBD1. The germline CDR1 and CDR2 sequences are MNHEY and SVGAGI. The CDR3 loop spans 15 amino acids. Trimming cost V 2 bases and J 4 bases; bases outside gene matches: 4.

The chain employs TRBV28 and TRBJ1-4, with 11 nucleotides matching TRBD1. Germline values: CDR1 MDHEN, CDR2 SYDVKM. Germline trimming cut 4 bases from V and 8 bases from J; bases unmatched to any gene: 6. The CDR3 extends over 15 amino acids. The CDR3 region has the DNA TGTGCCAGCAGTTCCCGGGGACAGGGGGTAGAAAAACTGTTTTTT. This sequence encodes CASSSRGQGVEKLFF. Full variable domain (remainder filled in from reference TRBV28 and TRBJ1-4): DVKVTQSSRYLVKRTGEKVFLECVQDMDHENMFWYRQDPGLGLRLIYFSYDVKMKEKGDIPEGYSVSREKKERFSLILESASTNQTSMYLCASSSRGQGVEKLFFGSGTQLSVL.

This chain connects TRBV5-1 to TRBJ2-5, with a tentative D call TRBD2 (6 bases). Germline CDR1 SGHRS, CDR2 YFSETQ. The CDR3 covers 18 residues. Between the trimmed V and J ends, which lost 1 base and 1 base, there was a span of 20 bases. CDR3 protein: CASSLRSGGWGSQETQYF. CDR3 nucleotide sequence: TGCGCCAGCAGCTTGAGGTCAGGAGGGTGGGGGTCCCAAGAGACCCAGTACTTC.

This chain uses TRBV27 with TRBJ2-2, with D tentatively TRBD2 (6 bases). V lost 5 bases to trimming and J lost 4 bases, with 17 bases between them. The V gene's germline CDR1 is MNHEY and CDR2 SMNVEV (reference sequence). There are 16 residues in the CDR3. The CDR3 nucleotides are TGTGCCAGCAGTCTGGAGGGCGGGGCGGGCACCGGGGAGCTGTTTTTT. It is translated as CASSLEGGAGTGELFF.

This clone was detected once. The CDR3 loop reads CASSKSSARGNTIYF. In DNA form, the CDR3 reads TGTGCCAGCAGTAAATCATCGGCCAGGGGGAACACCATATATTTT. The chain combines TRBV6-5 with TRBJ1-3; TRBD1 matches 7 bases. The CDR3 totals 15 residues. Germline V gene sequence: CDR1 MNHEY, CDR2 SVGAGI. Trimming at V came to 5 bases and at J to 7 bases, leaving 11 bases not matched to a gene.

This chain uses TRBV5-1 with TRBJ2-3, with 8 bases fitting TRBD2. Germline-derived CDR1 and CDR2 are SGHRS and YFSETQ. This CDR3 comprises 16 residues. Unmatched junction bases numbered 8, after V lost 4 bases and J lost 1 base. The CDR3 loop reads CASSPRRGGGTDTQYF. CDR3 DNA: TGCGCCAGCAGCCCCCGCCGGGGGGGCGGCACAGATACGCAGTATTTT.

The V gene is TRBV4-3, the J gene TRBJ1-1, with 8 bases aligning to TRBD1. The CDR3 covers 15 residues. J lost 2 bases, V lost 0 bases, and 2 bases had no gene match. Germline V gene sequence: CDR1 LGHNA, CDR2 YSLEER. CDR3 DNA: TGCGCCAGCAGCCAAGAGGGACAGGTAAACACTGAAGCTTTCTTT. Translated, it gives CASSQEGQVNTEAFF.